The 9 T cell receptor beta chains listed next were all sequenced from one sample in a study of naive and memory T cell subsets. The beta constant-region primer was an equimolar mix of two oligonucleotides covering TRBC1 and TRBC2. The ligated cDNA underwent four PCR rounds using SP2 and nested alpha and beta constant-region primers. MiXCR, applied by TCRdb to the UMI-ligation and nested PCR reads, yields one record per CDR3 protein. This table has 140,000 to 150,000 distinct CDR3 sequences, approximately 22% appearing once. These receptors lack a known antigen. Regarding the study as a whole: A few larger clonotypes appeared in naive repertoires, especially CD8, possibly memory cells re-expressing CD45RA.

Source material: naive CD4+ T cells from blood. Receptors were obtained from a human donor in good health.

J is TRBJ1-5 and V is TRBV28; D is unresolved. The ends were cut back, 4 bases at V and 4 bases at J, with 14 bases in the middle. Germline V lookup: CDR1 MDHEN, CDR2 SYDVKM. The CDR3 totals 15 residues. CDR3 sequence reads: CASSSPAVGNQPQHF. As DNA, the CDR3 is TGTGCCAGCAGTTCTCCCGCGGTTGGGAATCAGCCCCAGCATTTT.

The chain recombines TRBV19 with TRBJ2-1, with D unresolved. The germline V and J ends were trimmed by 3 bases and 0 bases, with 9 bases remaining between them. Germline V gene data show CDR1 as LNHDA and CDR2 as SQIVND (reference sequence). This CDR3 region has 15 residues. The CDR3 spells CASSMDSVSYNEQFF. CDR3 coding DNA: TGTGCCAGTAGTATGGATTCCGTCTCCTACAATGAGCAGTTCTTC.

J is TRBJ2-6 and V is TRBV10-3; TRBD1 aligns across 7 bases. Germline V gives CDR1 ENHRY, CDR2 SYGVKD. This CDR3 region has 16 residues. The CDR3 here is CGSGDSAPSGANVLTF. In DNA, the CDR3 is TGTGGGAGTGGGGACAGCGCACCCTCTGGGGCCAACGTCCTGACTTTC.

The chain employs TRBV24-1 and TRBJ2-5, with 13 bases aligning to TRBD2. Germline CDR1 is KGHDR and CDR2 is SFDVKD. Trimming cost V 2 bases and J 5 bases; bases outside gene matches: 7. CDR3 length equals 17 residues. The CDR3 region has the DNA TGTGCCACCAGTGATTCTAAACTAGCGGGAGGGCCCGAGACCCAGTACTTC. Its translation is CATSDSKLAGGPETQYF.

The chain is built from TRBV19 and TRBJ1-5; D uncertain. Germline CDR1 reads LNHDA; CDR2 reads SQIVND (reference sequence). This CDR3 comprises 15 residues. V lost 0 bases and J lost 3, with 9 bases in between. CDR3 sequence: CASSIDSRNNQPQHF. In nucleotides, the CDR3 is TGTGCCAGTAGTATAGATTCCAGGAACAATCAGCCCCAGCATTTT.

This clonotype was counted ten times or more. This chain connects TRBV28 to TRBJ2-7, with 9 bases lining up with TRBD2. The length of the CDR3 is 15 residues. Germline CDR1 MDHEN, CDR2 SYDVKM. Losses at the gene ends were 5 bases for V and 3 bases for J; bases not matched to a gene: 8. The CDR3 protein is CASSPSGRTIYEQYF. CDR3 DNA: TGTGCCAGCAGTCCCAGCGGGAGGACAATCTACGAGCAGTACTTC. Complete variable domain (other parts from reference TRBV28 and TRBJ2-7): DVKVTQSSRYLVKRTGEKVFLECVQDMDHENMFWYRQDPGLGLRLIYFSYDVKMKEKGDIPEGYSVSREKKERFSLILESASTNQTSMYLCASSPSGRTIYEQYFGPGTRLTVT.

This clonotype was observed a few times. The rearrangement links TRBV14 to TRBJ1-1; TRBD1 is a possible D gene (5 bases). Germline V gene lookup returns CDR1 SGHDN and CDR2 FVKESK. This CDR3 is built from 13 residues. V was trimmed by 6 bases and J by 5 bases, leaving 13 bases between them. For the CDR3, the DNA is TGTGCCAGCAGTCTAAAGGGGAGTACTGAAGCTTTCTTT. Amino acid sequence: CASSLKGSTEAFF.

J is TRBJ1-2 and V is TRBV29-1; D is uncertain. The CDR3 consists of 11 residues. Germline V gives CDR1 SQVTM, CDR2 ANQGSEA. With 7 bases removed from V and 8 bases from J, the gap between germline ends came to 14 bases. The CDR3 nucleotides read TGCAGCGCTGAGCCGGCTTTGGGCTACACCTTC. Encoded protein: CSAEPALGYTF.

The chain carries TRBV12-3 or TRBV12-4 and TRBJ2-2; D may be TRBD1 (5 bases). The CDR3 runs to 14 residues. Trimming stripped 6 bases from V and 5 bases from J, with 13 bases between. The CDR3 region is CASSRQLGTGELFF. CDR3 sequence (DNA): TGTGCCAGCAGCCGACAGTTGGGAACCGGGGAGCTGTTTTTT.